This TCR beta chain emerged from a study of cytomegalovirus exposure and HLA in healthy donors. The method was immunoSEQ multiplex PCR; TCRdb's version includes in-frame clones alone and lacks a portion of them. Among fewer than 200,000 clones listed, about 90% were seen once. The V gene lost 5 bases and the J gene lost 2 bases, with 9 bases spanning the gap. Germline V gene data show CDR1 as GTSNPN and CDR2 as SVGIG (reference sequence). The CDR3 contains 12 residues. Sequencing used PBMCs. The chain couples TRBV30 to TRBJ1-2; weak D call: TRBD1 (6 bases). The origin of this receptor is a woman aged 18-35 years in good health and CMV-seropositive. The CDR3 DNA is TGTGCCTGGCTCCAGGGGAACTATGGCTACACCTTC. Translating it yields CAWLQGNYGYTF.